This is a list of T cell receptor beta chains from one sample in a study of blood T cell repertoires in COVID-19. Clones were sequenced by immunoSEQ multiplex PCR, and TCRdb holds only the in-frame ones, with some missing. This sample carries some 190,000 clones, around 85% of them seen once, and the ten largest clones take about an eighth. The sequencing sample was made of peripheral blood. These TCRs come from a woman in her fifties or sixties with acute or convalescent COVID-19. The CDR3 runs from the conserved cysteine through the conserved F or W. The D gene is left open where the match is weak. Size tells how often a clone was seen (once, few, many) or the class of an expanded clone, and some rows leave it out.

J | size | V | D | DNA | CDR3
TRBJ1-1 | - | TRBV6-5 | TRBD1 | TGTGCCAGCAGCGACTGGGGACAGGGGAGGACTGAAGCTTTCTTT | CASSDWGQGRTEAFF
TRBJ2-2 | - | TRBV7-9 | TRBD2 | TGTGCCAGCGCACCTCCGGCACTAGCGGGGATCACCGGGGAGCTGTTTTTT | CASAPPALAGITGELFF
TRBJ2-2 | - | TRBV9 | - | TGTGCCAGCAGCGTAGGTCTTATTAACACCGGGGAGCTGTTTTTT | CASSVGLINTGELFF
TRBJ1-5 | - | TRBV27 | TRBD1 | TGTGCCAGCAGTGACAGGGTTAGCAATCAGCCCCAGCATTTT | CASSDRVSNQPQHF
TRBJ1-1 | - | TRBV28 | TRBD1 | TGTGCCAGCAGTTTAGGGGACAGGGTGGAAGCTTTCTTT | CASSLGDRVEAFF
TRBJ2-7 | - | TRBV6-5 | - | TGTGCCAGCAGTAGGGGCTCCCTGGACGAGCAGTACTTC | CASSRGSLDEQYF
TRBJ1-6 | - | TRBV19 | - | TGTGCCAGTAGTATGGGACTCGGGTATTCACCCCTCCACTTT | CASSMGLGYSPLHF
TRBJ1-1 | - | TRBV9 | - | TGTGCCAGCAGCGTAGGTGGGTGGGGCAGACAAAACACTGAAGCTTTCTTT | CASSVGGWGRQNTEAFF
TRBJ1-1 | - | TRBV5-1 | - | TGCGCCAGCGGGTCGGGGGGAAGCACTGAAGCTTTCTTT | CASGSGGSTEAFF
TRBJ1-4 | - | TRBV19 | - | TGTGCCAGTAATGTCCCCGGGGGACCGGCTAATGAAAAACTGTTTTTT | CASNVPGGPANEKLFF
TRBJ2-1 | - | TRBV5-4 | TRBD2 | TGTGCCAGCAGCTTGGGAAGCGGGGGGCCTTACAATGAGCAGTTCTTC | CASSLGSGGPYNEQFF
TRBJ1-2 | - | TRBV3-1/TRBV3-2 | - | TGTGCCAGCAGCCAAGATCCAGGCGTGGAGGGCGGCTACACCTTC | CASSQDPGVEGGYTF
TRBJ2-3 | few | TRBV24-1 | - | TGTGCCACCAGTTTGTGGGGCACTGGGATAGATACGCAGTATTTT | CATSLWGTGIDTQYF
TRBJ2-7 | - | TRBV10-1 | TRBD2 | TGCGCCAGCAGTGAGGGCCCTAGCGGGACTCCCTACGAGCAGTACTTC | CASSEGPSGTPYEQYF
TRBJ2-1 | - | TRBV27 | - | TGTGCCAGCCGGCTAGCGACCCTGGGGGAGCAGTTCTTC | CASRLATLGEQFF
TRBJ2-2 | - | TRBV5-1 | - | TGCGCCAGCAGCCTAGACGGAAACACCGGGGAGCTGTTTTTT | CASSLDGNTGELFF
TRBJ1-6 | - | TRBV5-6 | - | TGTGCCAGCAGCTTGTGGGGAGGGCGCAATTCACCCCTCCACTTT | CASSLWGGRNSPLHF
TRBJ2-3 | - | TRBV7-2 | - | TGTGCCAGCAGCCGTTCAGGGCGGAGTGCAGATACGCAGTATTTT | CASSRSGRSADTQYF
TRBJ1-3 | - | TRBV18 | TRBD1 | TGTGCCAGCTCAGCACAGGGGGCAGAAAACACCATATATTTT | CASSAQGAENTIYF
TRBJ1-5 | - | TRBV18 | TRBD1 | TGTGCCAGCTCACCCGACAGGGACCAGCCCCAGCATTTT | CASSPDRDQPQHF
TRBJ2-2 | - | TRBV4-3 | TRBD2 | TGCGCCAGCAGCCAAGAGGGGGGAGGGGTCACCGGGGAGCTGTTTTTT | CASSQEGGGVTGELFF
TRBJ1-2 | - | TRBV28 | TRBD1 | TGTGCCAGCAGTTTACAGGGGGCTTCTAACTATGGCTACACCTTC | CASSLQGASNYGYTF
TRBJ1-2 | - | TRBV6-5 | TRBD1 | TGTGCCAGCAGGGGACAGGGTTATGGCTACACCTTC | CASRGQGYGYTF
TRBJ2-3 | - | TRBV5-4 | TRBD1 | TGTGCCAGCAGCTTGGGTAGGGGGCGGTATTTT | CASSLGRGRYF
TRBJ1-3 | - | TRBV6-5 | TRBD1 | TGTGCCAGCAGAGGGACAGGGATAAACACCATATATTTT | CASRGTGINTIYF
TRBJ2-3 | many | TRBV5-6 | - | TGTGCCAGCAGCTTTATGGAGGGGCCAGATACGCAGTATTTT | CASSFMEGPDTQYF
TRBJ2-1 | few | TRBV15 | - | TGTGCCACCAGCAGAGATCTAGCGTCTCGTGAGCAGTTCTTC | CATSRDLASREQFF
TRBJ1-4 | once | TRBV19 | TRBD1 | TGTGCCAGTAGTTTCCGGACAGGCGCCAATGAAAAACTGTTTTTT | CASSFRTGANEKLFF
TRBJ1-6 | once | TRBV4-2 | - | TGTGCCAGCAGCCAAGATCCGGGGAGGAATTCACCCCTCCACTTT | CASSQDPGRNSPLHF